This passage covers 6 T cell receptor beta chains from one sample sequenced in a study of PD-L1 blockade in urothelial cancer. Time point noted: peripheral blood 6 weeks after treatment start. Profiling relied on immunoSEQ multiplex PCR, and the TCRdb table lists in-frame clones only, not all of them. The sample contains around 120,000 clones, around 89% of which appear only once. The sequencing used PBMCs, collected around atezolizumab (anti-PD-L1) treatment. The origin of the receptors is a man aged 55 to 70 with urothelial cancer.

This clone was found a few times. This chain connects TRBV9 to TRBJ2-6, with D possibly TRBD1 on 6 matching bases. The V and J ends lost 5 bases and 2 bases respectively, with 17 bases between them. The length of the CDR3 is 17 residues. Germline CDR1 is SGDLS and CDR2 is YYNGEE. CDR3 in amino acids: CASSTGFGSPGANVLTF. In DNA form, the CDR3 reads TGTGCCAGCAGTACAGGGTTTGGGTCGCCTGGGGCCAACGTCCTGACTTTC.

The chain joins TRBV7-2 to TRBJ1-6; 7 bases align to TRBD1. The CDR3 has 14 residues. Trimming took 5 bases from V and 8 from J; bases not matched to a gene: 6. The V gene's germline CDR1 is SGHTA and CDR2 FQGNSA. The CDR3 region has the DNA TGTGCCAGCAGCCTACAGGGGAAGGATTCACCCCTCCACTTT. This encodes CASSLQGKDSPLHF.

The genes are TRBV28 and TRBJ2-3; D call uncertain. Germline V gene sequence: CDR1 MDHEN, CDR2 SYDVKM. CDR3 length equals 10 residues. V lost 6 bases and J 8 bases, leaving 6 bases between the germline ends. Here the CDR3 reads CASSQVTQYF. Written as DNA, the CDR3 is TGTGCCAGCAGCCAGGTTACGCAGTATTTT. The variable domain in full, completed from reference TRBV28 and TRBJ2-3, reads DVKVTQSSRYLVKRTGEKVFLECVQDMDHENMFWYRQDPGLGLRLIYFSYDVKMKEKGDIPEGYSVSREKKERFSLILESASTNQTSMYLCASSQVTQYFGPGTRLTVL.

The V and J genes are TRBV7-2 and TRBJ1-6, with 10 bases aligning to TRBD1. V trimming: 4 bases; J trimming: 9 bases; junction bases outside the gene matches: 6. CDR3 size: 15 residues. Looked up from germline, CDR1 is SGHTA and CDR2 is FQGNSA. CDR3 sequence (DNA): TGTGCCAGCAGCTCAGACAGGGGGCGCAGTTCACCCCTCCACTTT. Its translation is CASSSDRGRSSPLHF.

This rearrangement joins TRBV7-8 to TRBJ1-1; TRBD1 aligns across 8 bases. The trim removed 4 bases at V and 4 bases at J, leaving 2 bases unmatched. Germline CDR1 and CDR2: SGHVS and FQNEAQ. This CDR3 comprises 13 residues. CDR3 sequence: CASSWTGSTEAFF. Written as DNA, the CDR3 is TGTGCCAGCAGCTGGACAGGGAGCACTGAAGCTTTCTTT.

V and J are TRBV5-4 and TRBJ2-3; 8 nucleotides line up with TRBD2. Germline CDR1 is SGHNT and CDR2 is YYREEE (reference sequence). This CDR3 comprises 15 residues. J lost 3 bases, V lost 4 bases, and 7 bases had no gene match. The CDR3 DNA reads as TGTGCCAGCAGCCGGGGGGGGGAAATAACAGATACGCAGTATTTT. It yields the protein CASSRGGEITDTQYF.